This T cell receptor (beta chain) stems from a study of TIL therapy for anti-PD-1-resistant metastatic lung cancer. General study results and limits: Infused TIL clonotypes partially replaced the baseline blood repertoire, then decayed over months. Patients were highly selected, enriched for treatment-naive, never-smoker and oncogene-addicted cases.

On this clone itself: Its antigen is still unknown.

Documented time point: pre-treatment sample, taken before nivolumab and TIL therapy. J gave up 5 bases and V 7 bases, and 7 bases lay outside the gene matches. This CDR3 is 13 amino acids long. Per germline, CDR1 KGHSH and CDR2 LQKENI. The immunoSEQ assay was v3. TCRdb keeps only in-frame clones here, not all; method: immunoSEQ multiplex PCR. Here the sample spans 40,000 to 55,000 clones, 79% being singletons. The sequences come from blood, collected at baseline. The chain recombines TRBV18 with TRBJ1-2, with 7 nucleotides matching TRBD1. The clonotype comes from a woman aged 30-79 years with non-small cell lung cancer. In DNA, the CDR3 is TGTGCCAGCTGGACAGGAATAGGGTATGGCTACACCTTC. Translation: CASWTGIGYGYTF.